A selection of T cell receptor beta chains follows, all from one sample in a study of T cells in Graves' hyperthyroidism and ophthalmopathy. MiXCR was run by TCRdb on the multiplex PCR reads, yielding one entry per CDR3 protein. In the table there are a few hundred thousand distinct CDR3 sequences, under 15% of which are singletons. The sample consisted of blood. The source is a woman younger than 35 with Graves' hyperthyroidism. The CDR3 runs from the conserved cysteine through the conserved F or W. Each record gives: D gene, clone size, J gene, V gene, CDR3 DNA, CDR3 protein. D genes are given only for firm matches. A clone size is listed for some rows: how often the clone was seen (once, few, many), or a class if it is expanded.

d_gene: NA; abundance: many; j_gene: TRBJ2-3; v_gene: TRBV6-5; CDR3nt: TGTGCCAGCAGTTACTCGCCGCAGATATCGTATACGCAGTATTTT; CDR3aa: CASSYSPQISYTQYF
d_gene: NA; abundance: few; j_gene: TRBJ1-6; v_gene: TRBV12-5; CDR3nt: TGTGCTAGTGGGCCCCGCAATTCACCCCTCCACTTT; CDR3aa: CASGPRNSPLHF
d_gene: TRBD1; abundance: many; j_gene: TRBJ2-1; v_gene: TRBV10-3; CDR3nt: TGTGCCATCAGCGTCAGTCTTACAGGGGGCATGAACAATGAGCAGTTCTTC; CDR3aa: CAISVSLTGGMNNEQFF
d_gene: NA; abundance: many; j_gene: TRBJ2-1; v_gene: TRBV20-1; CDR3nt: TGCAGTGCTAGAGACGCCGGGAAAAGCCCCTACAATGAGCAGTTCTTC; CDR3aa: CSARDAGKSPYNEQFF
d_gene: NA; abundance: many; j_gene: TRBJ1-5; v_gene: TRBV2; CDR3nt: TGTGCCAGCAGTAACCCCCGAGGCAGGAGAGATCAGCCCCAGCATTTT; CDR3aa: CASSNPRGRRDQPQHF
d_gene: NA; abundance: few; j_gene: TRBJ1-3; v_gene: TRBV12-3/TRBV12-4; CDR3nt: TGTGCCAGCAGTGGGGGTTACTCTGGAAACACCATATATTTT; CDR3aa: CASSGGYSGNTIYF
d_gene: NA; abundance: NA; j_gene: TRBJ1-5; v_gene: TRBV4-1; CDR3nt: TGCGCCAGCAGCCAAGCAGGTACGGTTAGCAATCAGCCCCAGCATTTT; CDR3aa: CASSQAGTVSNQPQHF
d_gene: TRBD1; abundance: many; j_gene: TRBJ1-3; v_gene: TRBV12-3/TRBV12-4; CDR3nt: TGTGCCAGCAGTCTCTCCCAACAGGGGATCACTGGAAACACCATATATTTT; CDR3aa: CASSLSQQGITGNTIYF
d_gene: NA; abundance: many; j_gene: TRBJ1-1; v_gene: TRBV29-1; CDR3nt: TGCAGTTTAGGGGGGAACACTGAAGCTTTCTTT; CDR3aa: CSLGGNTEAFF
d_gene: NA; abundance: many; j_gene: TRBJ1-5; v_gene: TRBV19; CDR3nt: TGTGCCAGTAGGTCCTCCGGGACGGGTAATCAGCCCCAGCATTTT; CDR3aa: CASRSSGTGNQPQHF
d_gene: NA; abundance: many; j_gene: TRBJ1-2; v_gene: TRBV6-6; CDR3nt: TGTGCCAGCAGTTACATGGGACCGAATCTCTATGGCTACACCTTC; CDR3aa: CASSYMGPNLYGYTF
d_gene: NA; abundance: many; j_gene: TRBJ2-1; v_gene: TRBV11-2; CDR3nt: TGTGCCAGCAGCTTAGGGGGTCTAGCGACCTACAATGAGCAGTTCTTC; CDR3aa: CASSLGGLATYNEQFF
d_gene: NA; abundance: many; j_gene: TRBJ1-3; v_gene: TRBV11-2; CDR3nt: TGTGCCAGCAGCTTTCTTATTGCAGGCTCTGGAAACACCATATATTTT; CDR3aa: CASSFLIAGSGNTIYF
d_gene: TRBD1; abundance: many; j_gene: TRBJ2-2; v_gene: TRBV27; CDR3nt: TGTGCCAGCAGTTTAAGGGGGCGGGACACCGGGGAGCTGTTTTTT; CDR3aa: CASSLRGRDTGELFF
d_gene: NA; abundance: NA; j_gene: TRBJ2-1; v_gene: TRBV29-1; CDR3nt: TGCAGCGTCGAGGCTAGCTCCGATGAGCAGTTCTTC; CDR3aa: CSVEASSDEQFF
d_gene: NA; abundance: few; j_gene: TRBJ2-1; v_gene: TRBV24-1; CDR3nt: TGTGCCACCAGTAGACTAGGGGGAGGCGATGAGCAGTTCTTC; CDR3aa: CATSRLGGGDEQFF
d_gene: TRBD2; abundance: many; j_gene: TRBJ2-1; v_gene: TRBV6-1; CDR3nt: TGTGCCAGCAGTCAGGGGACTAGCGGCAGCGATGAGCAGTTCTTC; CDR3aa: CASSQGTSGSDEQFF
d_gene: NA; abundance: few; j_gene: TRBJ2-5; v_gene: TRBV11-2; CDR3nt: TGTGCCAGCAGCCGTCTGGGGTGGGGAGAGACCCAGTACTTC; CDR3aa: CASSRLGWGETQYF
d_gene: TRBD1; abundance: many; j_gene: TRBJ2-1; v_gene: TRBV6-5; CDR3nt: TGTGCCAGCAGTTACCTGGGACAGGGGTACAATGAGCAGTTCTTC; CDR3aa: CASSYLGQGYNEQFF
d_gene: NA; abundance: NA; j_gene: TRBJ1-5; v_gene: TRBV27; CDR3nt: TGTGCCAGCAGTTTAGGTCGGTTGAAGCCCCAGCATTTT; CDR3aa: CASSLGRLKPQHF
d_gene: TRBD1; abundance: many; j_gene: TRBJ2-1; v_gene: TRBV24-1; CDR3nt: TGTGCCACCAGTGATTTAGGGGGCCACGAGGGGAATGAGCAGTTCTTC; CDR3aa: CATSDLGGHEGNEQFF
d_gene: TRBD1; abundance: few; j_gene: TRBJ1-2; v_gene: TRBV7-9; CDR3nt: TGTGCCAGCAGCTACCATAAGAATCTACCGGGACAGAAACTTACTAACTATGGCTACACCTTC; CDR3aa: CASSYHKNLPGQKLTNYGYTF
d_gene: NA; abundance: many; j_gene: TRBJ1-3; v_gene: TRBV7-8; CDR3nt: TGTGCCAGCAGCGTATTCAGGGTGTTGGGTGGAAACACCATATATTTT; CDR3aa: CASSVFRVLGGNTIYF
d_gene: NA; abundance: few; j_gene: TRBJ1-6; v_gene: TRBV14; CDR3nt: TGTGCCAGCAGTCTTGGGACGGGCAGGTCACCCCTCCACTTT; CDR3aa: CASSLGTGRSPLHF
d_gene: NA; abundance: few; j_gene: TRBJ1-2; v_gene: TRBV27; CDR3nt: TGTGCCAGCAGTTTTGGACGGACTCTGGGCTACACCTTC; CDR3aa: CASSFGRTLGYTF
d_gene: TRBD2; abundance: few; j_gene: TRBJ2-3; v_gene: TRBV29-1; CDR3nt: TGCAGCGTTGAAGATCGCGGACTAGCGGGAAACACAGATACGCAGTATTTT; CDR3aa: CSVEDRGLAGNTDTQYF
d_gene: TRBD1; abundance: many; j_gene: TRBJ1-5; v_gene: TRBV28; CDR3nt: TGTGCCAGCAGTTTATACGGGACAGGGGGCTTTCAGCCCCAGCATTTT; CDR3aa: CASSLYGTGGFQPQHF
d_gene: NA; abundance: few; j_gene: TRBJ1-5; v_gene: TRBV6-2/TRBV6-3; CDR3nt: TGTGCCAGCAGGGGGGTTGTAAGGAGGTCCCCTAATCAGCCCCAGCATTTT; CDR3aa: CASRGVVRRSPNQPQHF
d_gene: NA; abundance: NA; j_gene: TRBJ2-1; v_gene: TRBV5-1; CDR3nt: TGCTCCAGCAGCTTGGAGGGGGTCCTAATGGGGGACAATGAGCAGTTCTTC; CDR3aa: CSSSLEGVLMGDNEQFF
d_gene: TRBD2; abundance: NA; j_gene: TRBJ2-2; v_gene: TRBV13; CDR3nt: TGTGCCAGCTCCTCCCTAGCGGGAGGGCCTGGTGTCACCGGGGAGCTGTTTTTT; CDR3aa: CASSSLAGGPGVTGELFF
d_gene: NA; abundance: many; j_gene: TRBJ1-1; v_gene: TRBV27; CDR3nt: TGTGCCAGCAGTCATATGAACACTGAAGCTTTCTTT; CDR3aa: CASSHMNTEAFF
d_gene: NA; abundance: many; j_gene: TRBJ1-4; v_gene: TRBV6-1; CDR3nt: TGTGCCAGCATGGGGGAAAAACTGTTTTTT; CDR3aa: CASMGEKLFF
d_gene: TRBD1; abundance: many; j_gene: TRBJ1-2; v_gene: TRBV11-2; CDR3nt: TGTGCCAGCAGCCCCCGACAGGGGACCTTATCGGACGGCTACACCTTC; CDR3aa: CASSPRQGTLSDGYTF
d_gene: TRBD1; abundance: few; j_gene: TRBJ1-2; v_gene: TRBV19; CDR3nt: TGTGCCAGTAGTCCCAATTACAGGGGCGGGGAATATGGCTACACCTTC; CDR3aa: CASSPNYRGGEYGYTF
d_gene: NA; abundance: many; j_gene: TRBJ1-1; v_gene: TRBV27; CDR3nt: TGTGCCAGTTCCACTCAGGTTTTCGGCACTGAAGCTTTCTTT; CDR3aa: CASSTQVFGTEAFF
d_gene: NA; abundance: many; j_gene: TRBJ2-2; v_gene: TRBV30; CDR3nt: TGTGCCTGGAGTGGGAGCGGGACCGGGGAGCTGTTTTTT; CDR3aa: CAWSGSGTGELFF
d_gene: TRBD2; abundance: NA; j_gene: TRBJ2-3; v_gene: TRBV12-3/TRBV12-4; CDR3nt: TGTGCCAGCAGTTTATACGGCGGGAGGACCAAATACACAGATACGCAGTATTTT; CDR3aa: CASSLYGGRTKYTDTQYF
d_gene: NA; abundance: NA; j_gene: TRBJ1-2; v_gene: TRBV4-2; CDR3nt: TGTGTCAGCAACCAAGATAAGGGAGGGAAGAGGGGCTACACCTTC; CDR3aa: CVSNQDKGGKRGYTF
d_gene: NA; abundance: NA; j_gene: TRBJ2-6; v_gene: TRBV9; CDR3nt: TGTGCCAGCAGCGGGGCCGCGGTGGCCTCTGGGGCCAACGTCCTGACTTTC; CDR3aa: CASSGAAVASGANVLTF
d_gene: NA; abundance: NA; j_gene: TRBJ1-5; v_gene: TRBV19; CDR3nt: TGTGCCAGTAGTATAGACGGAGGGGCACGGGGCGGCAGCAATCAGCCCCAGCATTTT; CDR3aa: CASSIDGGARGGSNQPQHF
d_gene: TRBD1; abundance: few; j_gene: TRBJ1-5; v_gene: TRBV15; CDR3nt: TGTGCCACCAGCAGAGATCCGACAGGGGGACAGCCCCAGCATTTT; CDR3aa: CATSRDPTGGQPQHF